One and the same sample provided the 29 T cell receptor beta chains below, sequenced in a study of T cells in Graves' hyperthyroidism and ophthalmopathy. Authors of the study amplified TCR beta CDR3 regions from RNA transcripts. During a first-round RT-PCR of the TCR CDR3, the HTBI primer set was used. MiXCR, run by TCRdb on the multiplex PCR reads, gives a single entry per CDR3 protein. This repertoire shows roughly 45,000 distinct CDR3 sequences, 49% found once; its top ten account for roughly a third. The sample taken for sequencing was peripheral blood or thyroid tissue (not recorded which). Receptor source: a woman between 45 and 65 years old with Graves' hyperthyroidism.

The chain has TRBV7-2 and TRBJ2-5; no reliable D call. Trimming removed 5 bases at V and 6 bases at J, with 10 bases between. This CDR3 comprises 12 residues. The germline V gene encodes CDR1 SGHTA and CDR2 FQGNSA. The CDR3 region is CASSPQGKTQYF. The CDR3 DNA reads TGTGCCAGCAGCCCACAAGGGAAGACCCAGTACTTC.

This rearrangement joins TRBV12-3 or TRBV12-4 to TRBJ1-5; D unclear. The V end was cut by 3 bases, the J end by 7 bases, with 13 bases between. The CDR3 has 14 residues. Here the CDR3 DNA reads TGTGCCAGCAGTTTTCCGACGGGCGAGCAGCCCCAGCATTTT. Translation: CASSFPTGEQPQHF.

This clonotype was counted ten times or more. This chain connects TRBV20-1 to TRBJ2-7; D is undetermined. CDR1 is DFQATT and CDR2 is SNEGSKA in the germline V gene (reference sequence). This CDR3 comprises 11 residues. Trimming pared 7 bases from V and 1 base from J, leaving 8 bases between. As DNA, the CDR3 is TGCAGTGTTAGGAGTTCCTACGAGCAGTACTTC. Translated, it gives CSVRSSYEQYF.

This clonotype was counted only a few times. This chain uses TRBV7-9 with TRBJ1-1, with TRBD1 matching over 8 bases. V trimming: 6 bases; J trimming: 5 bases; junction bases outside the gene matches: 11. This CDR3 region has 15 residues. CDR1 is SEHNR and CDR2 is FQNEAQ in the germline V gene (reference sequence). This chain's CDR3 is CASSLMSGQVTEAFF. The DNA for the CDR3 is TGTGCCAGCAGTTTAATGTCGGGACAGGTAACTGAAGCTTTCTTT.

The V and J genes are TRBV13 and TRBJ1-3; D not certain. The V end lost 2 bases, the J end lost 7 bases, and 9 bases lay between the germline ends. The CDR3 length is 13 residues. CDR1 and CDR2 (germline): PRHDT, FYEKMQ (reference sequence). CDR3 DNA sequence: TGTGCCAGCAGCTTAAGCGGTAGCAACACCATATATTTT. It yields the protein CASSLSGSNTIYF.

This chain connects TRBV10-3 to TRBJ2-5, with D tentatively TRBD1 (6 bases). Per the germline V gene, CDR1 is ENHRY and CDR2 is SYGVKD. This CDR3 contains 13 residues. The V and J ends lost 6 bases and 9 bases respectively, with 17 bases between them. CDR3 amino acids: CAIRTGEGGPQYF. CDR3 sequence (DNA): TGTGCCATCAGGACAGGAGAGGGTGGGCCCCAGTACTTC.

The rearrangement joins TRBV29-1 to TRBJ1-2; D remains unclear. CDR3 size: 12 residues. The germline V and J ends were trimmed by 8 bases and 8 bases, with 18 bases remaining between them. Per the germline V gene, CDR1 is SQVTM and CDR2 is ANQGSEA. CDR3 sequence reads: CSFTSPADGYTF. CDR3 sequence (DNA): TGCAGCTTCACGTCCCCGGCTGACGGCTACACCTTC.

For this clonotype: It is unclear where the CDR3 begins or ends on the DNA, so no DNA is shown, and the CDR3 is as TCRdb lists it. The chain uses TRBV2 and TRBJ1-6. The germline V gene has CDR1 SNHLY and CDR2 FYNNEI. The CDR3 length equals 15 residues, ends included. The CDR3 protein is CACSARFQEDSPLHF.

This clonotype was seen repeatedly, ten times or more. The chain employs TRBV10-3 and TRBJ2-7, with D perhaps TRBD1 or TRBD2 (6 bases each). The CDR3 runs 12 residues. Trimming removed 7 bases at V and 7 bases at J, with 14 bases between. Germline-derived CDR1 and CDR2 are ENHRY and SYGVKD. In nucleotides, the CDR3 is TGTGCCATCACCCCCGGAGGGGGGGAGCAGTACTTC. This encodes CAITPGGGEQYF.

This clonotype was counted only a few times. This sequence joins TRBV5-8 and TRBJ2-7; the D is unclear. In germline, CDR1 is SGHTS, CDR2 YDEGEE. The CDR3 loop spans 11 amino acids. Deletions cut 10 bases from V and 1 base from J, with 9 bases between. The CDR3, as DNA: TGTGCCCGCACCATATCCTACGAGCAGTACTTC. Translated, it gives CARTISYEQYF.

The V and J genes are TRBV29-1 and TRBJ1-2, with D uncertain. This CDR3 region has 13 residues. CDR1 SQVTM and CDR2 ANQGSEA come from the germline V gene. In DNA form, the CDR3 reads TGCAGTACCCCGGGCTTAGGGCCATATGGCTACACCTTC. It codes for CSTPGLGPYGYTF. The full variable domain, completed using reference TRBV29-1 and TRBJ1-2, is SAVISQKPSRDICQRGTSLTIQCQVDSQVTMMFWYRQQPGQSLTLIATANQGSEATYESGFVIDKFPISRPNLTFSTLTVSNMSPEDSSIYLCSTPGLGPYGYTFGSGTRLTVV.

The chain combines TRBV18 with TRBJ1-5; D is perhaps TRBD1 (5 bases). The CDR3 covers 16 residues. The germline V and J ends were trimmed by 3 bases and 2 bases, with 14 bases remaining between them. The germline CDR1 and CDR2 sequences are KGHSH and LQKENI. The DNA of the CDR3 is TGTGCCAGCTCACCTGTCGGGGGGGGACGCAATCAGCCCCAGCATTTT. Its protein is CASSPVGGGRNQPQHF. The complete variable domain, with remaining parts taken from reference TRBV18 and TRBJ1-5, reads NAGVMQNPRHLVRRRGQEARLRCSPMKGHSHVYWYRQLPEEGLKFMVYLQKENIIDESGMPKERFSAEFPKEGPSILRIQQVVRGDSAAYFCASSPVGGGRNQPQHFGDGTRLSIL.

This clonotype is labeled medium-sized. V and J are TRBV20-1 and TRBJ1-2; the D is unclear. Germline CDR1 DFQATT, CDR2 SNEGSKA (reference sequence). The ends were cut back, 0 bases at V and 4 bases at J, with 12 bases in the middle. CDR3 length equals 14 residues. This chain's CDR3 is CSARDRATSYGYTF. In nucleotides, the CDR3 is TGCAGTGCTAGAGATAGGGCGACTTCCTATGGCTACACCTTC.

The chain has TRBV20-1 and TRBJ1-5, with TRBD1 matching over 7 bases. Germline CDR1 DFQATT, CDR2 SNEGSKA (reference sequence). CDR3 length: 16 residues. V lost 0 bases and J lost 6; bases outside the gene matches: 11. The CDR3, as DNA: TGCAGTGCTAGAGATCCTAAGACAGGGCCTAGTCAGCCCCAGCATTTT. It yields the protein CSARDPKTGPSQPQHF.

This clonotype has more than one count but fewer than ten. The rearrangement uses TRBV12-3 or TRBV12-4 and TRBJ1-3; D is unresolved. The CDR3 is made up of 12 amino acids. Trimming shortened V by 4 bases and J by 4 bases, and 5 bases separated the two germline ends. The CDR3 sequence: CASSSQGNTIYF. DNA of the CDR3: TGTGCCAGCAGTTCCCAGGGAAACACCATATATTTT.

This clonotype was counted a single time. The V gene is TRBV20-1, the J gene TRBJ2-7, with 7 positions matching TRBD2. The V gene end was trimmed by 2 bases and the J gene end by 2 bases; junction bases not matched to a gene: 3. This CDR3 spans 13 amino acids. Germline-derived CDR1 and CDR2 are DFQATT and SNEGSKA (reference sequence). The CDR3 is CSARSGNTYEQYF. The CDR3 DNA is TGCAGTGCTAGAAGCGGGAATACCTACGAGCAGTACTTC.

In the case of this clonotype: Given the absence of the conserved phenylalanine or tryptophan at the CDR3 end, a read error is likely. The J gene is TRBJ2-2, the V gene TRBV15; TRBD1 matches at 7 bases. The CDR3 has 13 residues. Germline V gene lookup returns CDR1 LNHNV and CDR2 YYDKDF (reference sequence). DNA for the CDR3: TGTGCCTCCAGCGCACAGGGGACCGGGGAGCTGTTTCTT. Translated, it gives CASSAQGTGELFL.

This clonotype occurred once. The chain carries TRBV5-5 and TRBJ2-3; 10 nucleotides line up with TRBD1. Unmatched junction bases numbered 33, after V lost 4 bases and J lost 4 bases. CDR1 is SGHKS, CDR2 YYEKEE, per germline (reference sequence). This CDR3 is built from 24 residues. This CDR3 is CASSHRGLVGTGTGARLGADTQYF. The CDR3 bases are TGTGCCAGCAGCCATCGAGGGTTGGTTGGAACTGGGACAGGGGCCCGTCTCGGCGCAGATACGCAGTATTTT.

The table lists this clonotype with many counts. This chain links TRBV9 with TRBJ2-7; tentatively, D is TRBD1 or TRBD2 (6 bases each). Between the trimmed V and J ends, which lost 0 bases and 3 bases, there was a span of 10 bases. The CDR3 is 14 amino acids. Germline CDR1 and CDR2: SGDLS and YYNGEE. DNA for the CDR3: TGTGCCAGCAGCGTAGGTGGAGGGGGCTACGAGCAGTACTTC. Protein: CASSVGGGGYEQYF.

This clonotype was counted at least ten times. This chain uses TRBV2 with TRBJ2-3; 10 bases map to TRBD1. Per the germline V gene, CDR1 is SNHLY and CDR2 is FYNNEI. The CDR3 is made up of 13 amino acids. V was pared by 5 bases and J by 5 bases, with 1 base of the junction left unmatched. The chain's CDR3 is CASSRDRGDTQYF. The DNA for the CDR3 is TGTGCCAGCAGTAGGGACAGGGGAGATACGCAGTATTTT.

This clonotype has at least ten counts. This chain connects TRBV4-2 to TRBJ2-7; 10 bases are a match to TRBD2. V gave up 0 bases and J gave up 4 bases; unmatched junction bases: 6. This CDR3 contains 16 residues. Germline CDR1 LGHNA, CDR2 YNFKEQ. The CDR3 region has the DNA TGTGCCAGCAGCCAAGAGTGGCTAGCGGGAGTTTACGAGCAGTACTTC. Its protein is CASSQEWLAGVYEQYF.

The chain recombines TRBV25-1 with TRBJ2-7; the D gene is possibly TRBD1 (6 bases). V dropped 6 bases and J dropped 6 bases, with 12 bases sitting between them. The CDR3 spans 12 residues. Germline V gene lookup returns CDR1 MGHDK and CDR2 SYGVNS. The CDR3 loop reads CASRTTGREQYF. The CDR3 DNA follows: TGTGCCAGCAGGACGACAGGTCGCGAGCAGTACTTC.

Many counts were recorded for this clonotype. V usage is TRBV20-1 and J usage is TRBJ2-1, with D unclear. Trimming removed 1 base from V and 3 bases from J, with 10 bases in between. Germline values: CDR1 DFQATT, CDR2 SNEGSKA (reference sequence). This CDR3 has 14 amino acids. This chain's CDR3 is CSARGLPHYNEQFF. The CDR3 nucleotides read TGCAGTGCTAGAGGTTTACCCCACTACAATGAGCAGTTCTTC.

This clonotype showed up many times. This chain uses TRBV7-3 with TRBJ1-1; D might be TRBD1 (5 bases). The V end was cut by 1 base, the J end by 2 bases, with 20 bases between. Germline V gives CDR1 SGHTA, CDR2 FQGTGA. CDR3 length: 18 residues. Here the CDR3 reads CASSLRGGEGSINTEAFF. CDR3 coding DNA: TGTGCCAGCAGCTTAAGGGGGGGTGAAGGGTCTATTAACACTGAAGCTTTCTTT. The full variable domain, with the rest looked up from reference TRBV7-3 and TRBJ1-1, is GAGVSQTPSNKVTEKGKYVELRCDPISGHTALYWYRQSLGQGPEFLIYFQGTGAADDSGLPNDRFFAVRPEGSVSTLKIQRTERGDSAVYLCASSLRGGEGSINTEAFFGQGTRLTVV.

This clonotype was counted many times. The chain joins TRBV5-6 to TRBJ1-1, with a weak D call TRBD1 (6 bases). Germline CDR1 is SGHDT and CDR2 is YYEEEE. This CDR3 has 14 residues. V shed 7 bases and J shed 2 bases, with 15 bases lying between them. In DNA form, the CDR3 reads TGTGCCAGCTCCCAGGGGCTGGGAAACACTGAAGCTTTCTTT. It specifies CASSQGLGNTEAFF.

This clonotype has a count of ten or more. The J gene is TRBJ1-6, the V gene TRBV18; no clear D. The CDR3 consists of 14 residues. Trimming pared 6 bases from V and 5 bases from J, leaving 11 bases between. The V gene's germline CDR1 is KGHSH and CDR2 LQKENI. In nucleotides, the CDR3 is TGTGCCAGCTCTGAAGCTGGTAATAATTCACCCCTCCACTTT. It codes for CASSEAGNNSPLHF. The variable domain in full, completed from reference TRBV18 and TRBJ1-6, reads NAGVMQNPRHLVRRRGQEARLRCSPMKGHSHVYWYRQLPEEGLKFMVYLQKENIIDESGMPKERFSAEFPKEGPSILRIQQVVRGDSAAYFCASSEAGNNSPLHFGNGTRLTVT.

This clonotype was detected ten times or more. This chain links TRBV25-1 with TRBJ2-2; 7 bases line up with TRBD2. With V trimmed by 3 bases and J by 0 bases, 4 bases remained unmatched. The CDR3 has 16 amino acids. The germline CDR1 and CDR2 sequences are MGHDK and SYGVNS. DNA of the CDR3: TGTGCCAGCAGTGAGCGGACTAGGACGAACACCGGGGAGCTGTTTTTT. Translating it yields CASSERTRTNTGELFF.

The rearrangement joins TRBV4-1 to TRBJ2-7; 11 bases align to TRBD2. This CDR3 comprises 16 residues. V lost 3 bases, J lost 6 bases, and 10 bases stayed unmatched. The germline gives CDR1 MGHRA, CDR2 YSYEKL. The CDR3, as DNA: TGCGCCAGCAGCCACCCCTTTACTAGCGGGAGAGGCGAGCAGTACTTC. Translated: CASSHPFTSGRGEQYF.

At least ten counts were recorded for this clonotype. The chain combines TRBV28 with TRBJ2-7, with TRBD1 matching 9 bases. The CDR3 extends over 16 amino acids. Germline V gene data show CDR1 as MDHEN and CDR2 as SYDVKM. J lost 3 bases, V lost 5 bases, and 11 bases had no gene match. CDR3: CASSPPGQGYRYEQYF. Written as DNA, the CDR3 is TGTGCCAGCAGTCCCCCGGGACAGGGCTATCGCTACGAGCAGTACTTC.